These T cell receptor beta chains were read from a single sample in a study of T cells after yellow fever vaccination. Each CDR3 protein gets one entry after TCRdb re-called the 5' RACE reads with MiXCR. The sample yields hundreds of thousands of distinct CDR3 sequences, roughly 20% seen once. Sequenced material: PBMCs, taken before the yellow fever booster vaccination. Receptors originate from a man between 18 and 35 years old who received the YFV17D yellow fever vaccine. The CDR3 runs from the conserved cysteine through the conserved F or W. The D gene is left open where the match is weak. For some rows the clone size is stated as once, few or many, or as a class when expanded; others skip it.

v_gene	d_gene	j_gene	abundance	CDR3nt	CDR3aa
TRBV7-6	TRBD1	TRBJ2-4	once	TGTGCCAGCAGCTTAAGCCCGGGACAGGGGGTTAAATCGAAAAACATTCAGTACTTC	CASSLSPGQGVKSKNIQYF
TRBV7-9	-	TRBJ2-5	once	TGTGCCAGCAGCGCTAGTTTGGGTCAGGGCGAGGAGACCCAGTACTTC	CASSASLGQGEETQYF
TRBV7-9	-	TRBJ1-4	few	TGTGCCAGCAGTTTAATCGGCTTTTTCGGCAGGGGAGAGGGTAATGAAAAACTGTTTTTT	CASSLIGFFGRGEGNEKLFF
TRBV6-6	-	TRBJ2-4	few	TGTGCCAGCAGTTACTCGACAGGTCCTATTCAGTACTTC	CASSYSTGPIQYF
TRBV24-1	TRBD1	TRBJ2-5	-	TGTGCCACCAGTGAAACGGGACAGCACCAAGAGACCCAGTACTTC	CATSETGQHQETQYF
TRBV7-3	-	TRBJ2-5	few	TGTGCCAGCAGCTTAAGCCCCGAAGAGACCCAGTACTTC	CASSLSPEETQYF
TRBV20-1	-	TRBJ2-3	-	TGCAGTGCCCCACCCGGGGTAATAGCAGATACGCAGTATTTT	CSAPPGVIADTQYF
TRBV6-5	-	TRBJ2-6	many	TGTGCCAGCAGTTACGCTGGGGCCGGGGCCAACGTCCTGACTTTC	CASSYAGAGANVLTF
TRBV29-1	-	TRBJ2-5	few	TGCAGCGTTGTGCGGCTGCCAGAGACCCAGTACTTC	CSVVRLPETQYF
TRBV5-1	-	TRBJ1-1	-	TGCGCCAGCAGCCTAGACCCGGGAGCAAACTCTGAAGCTTTCTTT	CASSLDPGANSEAFF
TRBV18	TRBD2	TRBJ2-3	-	TGTGCCAGCTCACCAAAGCGGGGGGTCGGCACAGATACGCAGTATTTT	CASSPKRGVGTDTQYF
TRBV7-2	-	TRBJ2-1	few	TGTGCCAGCAGCTTCGAACAGGCCTCCTACAATGAGCAGTTCTTC	CASSFEQASYNEQFF
TRBV20-1	-	TRBJ1-5	-	TGCAGTGCTAGTCGATCGGCTAATCAGCCCCAGCATTTT	CSASRSANQPQHF
TRBV5-1	-	TRBJ2-7	-	TGCGCCAGCAGCTTGACTGGGGTCTTGGGATACGAGCAGTACTTC	CASSLTGVLGYEQYF
TRBV3-1	TRBD2	TRBJ2-5	few	TGTGCCAGCAGCTCGACTAGCGGGGGCCTGGGAGAGACCCAGTACTTC	CASSSTSGGLGETQYF
TRBV5-5	-	TRBJ2-2	-	TGTGCCAGCAGCTTGACTAGGGGCGACGGGGAGCTGTTTTTT	CASSLTRGDGELFF
TRBV6-4	TRBD1	TRBJ1-1	few	TGTGCCAGCAGTGACGAATGGACAGGGGACCTTCGAGAAGCTTTCTTT	CASSDEWTGDLREAFF
TRBV20-1	-	TRBJ1-1	-	TGCAGTGCGGGGCCGTCCCATGGGTGGACTGAAGCTTTCTTT	CSAGPSHGWTEAFF
TRBV20-1	-	TRBJ2-3	few	TGCAGTGCTACAGGGCCTTTAACTTTCACAGATACGCAGTATTTT	CSATGPLTFTDTQYF
TRBV7-2	TRBD1	TRBJ1-2	-	TGTGCCAGCAGGGCCGGGACAGGGTATGGCTACACCTTC	CASRAGTGYGYTF
TRBV20-1	-	TRBJ2-1	-	TGCAGTGCTAGAGACCTAGCGAATGAGCAGTTCTTC	CSARDLANEQFF
TRBV7-3	-	TRBJ2-1	-	TGTGCCAGCAGCGCCGCACTTGGACTAAGGGACACAGTGAAAAAGCAGTTCTTC	CASSAALGLRDTVKKQFF
TRBV20-1	-	TRBJ1-2	few	TGCAGTGCTAGAGATCAAGAGGGTGGCTACACCTTC	CSARDQEGGYTF
TRBV9	-	TRBJ1-1	few	TGTGCCAGCAGCGTAGCAGGGTTGAGCACTGAAGCTTTCTTT	CASSVAGLSTEAFF
TRBV9	TRBD1	TRBJ2-1	-	TGTGACACGCAGGGGGACAATGAGCAGTTCTTC	CDTQGDNEQFF
TRBV30	-	TRBJ2-5	few	TGTGCCTGGAAGTGGGCAGGGTGGCAAGAGACCCAGTACTTC	CAWKWAGWQETQYF
TRBV7-2	-	TRBJ2-3	-	TGTGCCAGCAGCTTTCTTTCAGGGGTCCCGGATACGCAGTATTTT	CASSFLSGVPDTQYF
TRBV12-3/TRBV12-4	-	TRBJ1-1	few	TGTGCCAGCAGTTTGGCACAGGGAAGCACTGAAGCTTTCTTT	CASSLAQGSTEAFF
TRBV20-1	-	TRBJ2-7	few	TGCAGTGCTGGCGGGCAGAGCTCCTACGAGCAGTACTTC	CSAGGQSSYEQYF
TRBV20-1	-	TRBJ2-1	few	TGCAGTGCTCGACCCTTAATTAGGAGCTCCTACAATGAGCAGTTCTTC	CSARPLIRSSYNEQFF
TRBV7-2	-	TRBJ1-1	-	TGTGCCAGCAGCCCAAAGAACTGGGGCACTGAAGCTTTCTTT	CASSPKNWGTEAFF
TRBV7-8	-	TRBJ2-2	-	TGTGCCAGCAGCCCGCTTTACTCGAACACCGGGGAGCTGTTTTTT	CASSPLYSNTGELFF
TRBV7-3	-	TRBJ2-3	many	TGTGCCAGCAGCTTAGCCGGACAGACAGATACGCAGTATTTT	CASSLAGQTDTQYF
TRBV4-2	-	TRBJ2-3	few	TGTGCCAGCAGCGGGGGGATTGAGAGCACAGATACGCAGTATTTT	CASSGGIESTDTQYF
TRBV20-1	-	TRBJ1-4	few	TGCAGTGCTAGACTGCCAGGGTTTGCTAATGAAAAACTGTTTTTT	CSARLPGFANEKLFF
TRBV15	TRBD2	TRBJ2-7	-	TGTGCCACCAGCCACCGACTAGCGGGGATCTACGAGCAGTACTTC	CATSHRLAGIYEQYF
TRBV6-1	TRBD2	TRBJ2-1	-	TGTGCCAGCAGTCCGACTAGCGGGGGGCCGAGCTCCTACAATGAGCAGTTCTTC	CASSPTSGGPSSYNEQFF
TRBV20-1	-	TRBJ1-4	-	TGCAGTGCTCCCACGGGGGGCGGGGATGAAAAACTGTTTTTT	CSAPTGGGDEKLFF
TRBV6-5	-	TRBJ2-2	-	TGTGCCAGCAGATATTCGACAGACTTGAAGAACACCGGGGAGCTGTTTTTT	CASRYSTDLKNTGELFF
TRBV4-2	TRBD2	TRBJ2-3	few	TGTGCCAGCAGCCAGCTAGCGGGGGGAAAGGCAGATACGCAGTATTTT	CASSQLAGGKADTQYF
TRBV20-1	TRBD2	TRBJ2-3	few	TGCAGTGCTACGGCCCTAGCGGGGAGGACAGATACGCAGTATTTT	CSATALAGRTDTQYF
TRBV2	-	TRBJ1-2	many	TGTGCCAGCAGTGAAGCGCTTTCTTGGAGGGAGTGGGGCTACACCTTC	CASSEALSWREWGYTF